A selection of T cell receptor beta chains follows, all from one sample in a study of shared clonotypes between healthy human individuals. The repertoire was sequenced with immunoSEQ multiplex PCR; TCRdb's copy has only in-frame clones and lacks some. The sample lists 1,100,000 or so clones, 70% to 80% seen once, with 0.5% to 0.6% in the top ten. The specimen sequenced was memory CD4+ T cells from PBMCs. These receptors were taken from a man between 18 and 35 years old in good health. Some clones in this sample may be carry-over from other donors' samples. Each CDR3 is given with its conserved first and last residue. The order of the fields is J gene, V gene, clone size, CDR3 protein. Only some rows state a clone size, as once, few, many or a class for expanded clones.

TRBJ2-6,TRBV9,-,CASSSLGAGANVLTF
TRBJ2-7,TRBV19,-,CASSMRTSGSSYEQYF
TRBJ2-7,TRBV19,-,CASSRQARIHEQYF
TRBJ1-2,TRBV2,-,CASSEVRVYGYTF
TRBJ2-7,TRBV2,once,CASVRDRDNEQYF
TRBJ1-1,TRBV18,-,CASGSQGADTEAFF
TRBJ1-3,TRBV9,-,CASSGGGTNSGNTIYF
TRBJ1-1,TRBV23-1,-,CASSQSGILRGNTEAFF
TRBJ2-2,TRBV18,-,CASSPRLNTGELFF
TRBJ2-5,TRBV7-2,-,CASSLGGTAQETQYF
TRBJ2-3,TRBV5-1,-,CASSLLAGDPTDTQYF
TRBJ2-5,TRBV2,-,CASIGLEETQYF
TRBJ1-5,TRBV7-3,-,CASSPTPGGPQHF
TRBJ1-5,TRBV14,-,CASSQKRGGGGQPQHF
TRBJ2-7,TRBV5-6,once,CASSVRGASGRYEQYF
TRBJ2-3,TRBV7-2,-,CASSYPGLAGDTQYF
TRBJ1-1,TRBV30,many,CAWSKMNTEAFF
TRBJ2-7,TRBV28,-,CASSPTPGGRSYEQYF
TRBJ2-5,TRBV6-1,-,CASSEARGRQGYQETQYF
TRBJ2-2,TRBV27,-,CASRDRGLAGLGTGELFF
TRBJ2-5,TRBV5-4,-,CASSYEGWETQYF
TRBJ2-1,TRBV9,-,CASSVAGQGGYDEQFF
TRBJ2-1,TRBV30,many,CAWSGRSYNEQFF
TRBJ1-2,TRBV29-1,-,CSVTTGGLDYGYTF
TRBJ2-7,TRBV6-5,-,CASSWDRVSYEQYF
TRBJ1-1,TRBV7-2,few,CASSLARGRAFF
TRBJ2-1,TRBV9,-,CASSVDTGRGEQFF